This TCR beta chain originates from a study of blood T cells in healthy people across ages. This clonotype was detected ten times or more. PCR was performed a second time for roughly 7 to 12 cycles using a sample-barcoded 5' primer and a J-beta primer mix. Each cDNA molecule carried a tag from a template-switch adaptor that contained 12 random nucleotides. MiXCR, run by TCRdb on the 5' RACE reads, gives a single entry per CDR3 protein. The sample includes about a million distinct CDR3 sequences, approximately 50% seen only once; the top ten take roughly a fifth. The CDR3 extends over 14 amino acids. Germline lookup yields CDR1 SQVTM and CDR2 ANQGSEA.

Sequenced: blood. This sequence originates from an older woman in good health. The rearrangement joins TRBV29-1 to TRBJ2-4; tentative D call: TRBD2 (6 bases). The J call is doubtful: the DNA matches TRBJ2-7 better. The CDR3 nucleotides read TGCAGCGTTGCAACTAGCAGAACCACGAACGAGCAGTACTTC. It codes for CSVATSRTTNEQYF.